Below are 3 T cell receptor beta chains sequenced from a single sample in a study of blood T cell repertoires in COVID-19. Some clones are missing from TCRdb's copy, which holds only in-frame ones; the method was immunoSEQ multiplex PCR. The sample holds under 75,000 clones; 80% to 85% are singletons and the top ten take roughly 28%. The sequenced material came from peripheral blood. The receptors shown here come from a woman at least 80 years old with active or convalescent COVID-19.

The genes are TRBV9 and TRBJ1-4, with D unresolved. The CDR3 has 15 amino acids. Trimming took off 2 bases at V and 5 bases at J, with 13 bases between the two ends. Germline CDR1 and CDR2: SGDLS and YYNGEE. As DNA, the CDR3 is TGTGCCAGCAGCGTCGGCGGGTTCGTAAATGAAAAACTGTTTTTT. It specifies CASSVGGFVNEKLFF.

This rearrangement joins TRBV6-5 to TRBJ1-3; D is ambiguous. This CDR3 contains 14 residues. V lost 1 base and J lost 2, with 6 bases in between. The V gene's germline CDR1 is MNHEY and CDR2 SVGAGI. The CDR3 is CASSYYGTGNTIYF. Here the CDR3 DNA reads TGTGCCAGCAGTTACTACGGGACTGGAAACACCATATATTTT.

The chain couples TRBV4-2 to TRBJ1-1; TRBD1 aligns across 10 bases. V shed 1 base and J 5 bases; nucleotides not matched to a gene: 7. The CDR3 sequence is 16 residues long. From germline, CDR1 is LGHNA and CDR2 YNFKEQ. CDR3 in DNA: TGTGCCAGCAGCCAAGCCTCAGGGACAGGGGTAACTGAAGCTTTCTTT. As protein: CASSQASGTGVTEAFF.